The 18 T cell receptor beta chains reported below all come from one sample, sequenced in a study of T cell responses to AZD1222 COVID-19 vaccine. Sequenced by immunoSEQ multiplex PCR; TCRdb stores in-frame clones only, minus some. The sample records about 150,000 clones, around 91% being singletons. Source: peripheral blood, taken on day 0 of AZD1222 vaccination. These TCRs come from an adult in good health.

The J gene is TRBJ1-2, the V gene TRBV11-2, with D unclear. There are 13 residues in the CDR3. CDR1 SGHAT and CDR2 FQNNGV come from the germline V gene. V was clipped by 0 bases and J by 6 bases, with 8 bases between them. The CDR3 region is CASSLDLKHGYTF. As DNA, the CDR3 is TGTGCCAGCAGCTTAGATCTTAAACATGGCTACACCTTC.

This sequence joins TRBV7-9 and TRBJ1-5, with D uncertain. The CDR3 is made up of 13 amino acids. The V gene lost 5 bases and the J gene lost 5 bases, with 10 bases spanning the gap. Germline V gene sequence: CDR1 SEHNR, CDR2 FQNEAQ (reference sequence). The CDR3 nucleotides are TGTGCCAGCAGCCCGAACTCCGATCAGCCCCAGCATTTT. Translating it yields CASSPNSDQPQHF.

The rearrangement links TRBV27 to TRBJ1-5; no clear D. In germline, CDR1 is MNHEY, CDR2 SMNVEV (reference sequence). The CDR3 runs to 13 residues. V lost 2 bases to trimming and J lost 6 bases, with 8 bases between them. In DNA form, the CDR3 reads TGTGCCAGCAGTTTAGCGGGTTCTCAGCCCCAGCATTTT. Its protein product is CASSLAGSQPQHF.

This chain connects TRBV13 to TRBJ2-5; 14 nucleotides match TRBD2. CDR1 and CDR2 from the germline V gene are PRHDT and FYEKMQ (reference sequence). V shed 1 base and J 2 bases; nucleotides not matched to a gene: 3. The CDR3 loop spans 17 amino acids. For the CDR3, the DNA is TGTGCCAGCAGCTTAGTGGGACTAGCGGGAGCACAAGAGACCCAGTACTTC. This gives the protein CASSLVGLAGAQETQYF.

This rearrangement joins TRBV5-1 to TRBJ2-7; D is perhaps TRBD1 or TRBD2 (5 bases each). Trimming pared 5 bases from V and 1 base from J, leaving 19 bases between. The V gene's germline CDR1 is SGHRS and CDR2 YFSETQ. The CDR3 is 16 residues long. The CDR3 here is CASSLQSGPGSYEQYF. The CDR3 DNA reads as TGCGCCAGCAGTTTGCAGTCGGGGCCTGGTTCCTACGAGCAGTACTTC.

The chain joins TRBV18 to TRBJ2-3; no clear D. The CDR3 runs 12 residues. Trimming cost V 3 bases and J 3 bases, with 4 bases left between them. Per the germline V gene, CDR1 is KGHSH and CDR2 is LQKENI. The CDR3 protein is CASSPKTDTQYF. Written as DNA, the CDR3 is TGTGCCAGCTCACCCAAAACAGATACGCAGTATTTT.

In nucleotides, the CDR3 is TGTGCCAGCAGGGGACAGCAAAATTCACCCCTCCACTTT. This encodes CASRGQQNSPLHF. The genes are TRBV7-9 and TRBJ1-6, with 7 bases fitting TRBD1. With 6 bases clipped from V and 7 bases from J, the junction kept 3 bases outside the gene matches. Germline CDR1 and CDR2: SEHNR and FQNEAQ (reference sequence). The CDR3 loop spans 13 amino acids.

The J gene is TRBJ2-3, the V gene TRBV10-3; perhaps TRBD2 as D (6 bases). The CDR3 has 13 residues. Germline CDR1 and CDR2: ENHRY and SYGVKD. The V gene lost 6 bases and the J gene lost 11 bases, with 18 bases spanning the gap. The chain's CDR3 is CAISPPVGLRQYF. DNA of the CDR3: TGTGCCATCAGCCCGCCCGTGGGACTTCGGCAGTATTTT.

This clone has just a few counts. This chain joins TRBV18 and TRBJ1-6, with TRBD1 matching 10 bases. CDR3 length: 20 residues. Germline CDR1 and CDR2: KGHSH and LQKENI. V shed 2 bases, J shed 0 bases, and the junction held 10 bases outside the gene matches. The CDR3 loop reads CASSPWGQGPSSSYNSPLHF. The CDR3 nucleotides read TGTGCCAGCTCACCATGGGGACAGGGGCCCTCCAGCTCCTATAATTCACCCCTCCACTTT.

The chain uses TRBV12-3 or TRBV12-4 and TRBJ1-1; no firm D call. The CDR3 is made up of 13 amino acids. The V end lost 6 bases, the J end lost 8 bases, and 16 bases lay between the germline ends. Here the CDR3 DNA reads TGTGCCAGCAGCCGCCAACAGAAATTAGAAGCTTTCTTT. Translating it yields CASSRQQKLEAFF.

This clone came up once. The V gene is TRBV7-2, the J gene TRBJ2-1; D unclear. The CDR3 consists of 13 residues. Trimming took 4 bases from V and 7 from J, leaving 11 bases between them. Germline V lookup: CDR1 SGHTA, CDR2 FQGNSA. The CDR3 sequence: CASSSDPRNEQFF. Here the CDR3 DNA reads TGTGCCAGCAGCTCCGACCCGAGGAATGAGCAGTTCTTC.

The chain links TRBV13 to TRBJ2-7; D might be TRBD2 (6 bases). CDR1 and CDR2 from the germline V gene are PRHDT and FYEKMQ (reference sequence). The CDR3 has 15 amino acids. Trimming took off 3 bases at V and 1 base at J, with 13 bases between the two ends. CDR3 sequence reads: CASSFGGDWSYEQYF. The CDR3 DNA reads as TGTGCCAGCAGCTTCGGCGGGGACTGGTCCTACGAGCAGTACTTC.

The chain recombines TRBV10-3 with TRBJ1-6; no reliable D call. The germline CDR1 and CDR2 sequences are ENHRY and SYGVKD. Deletions cut 4 bases from V and 9 bases from J, with 16 bases between. This CDR3 contains 15 residues. The CDR3 DNA reads as TGTGCCATCAGTGTAGCGCCGGTGACGGCTTCACCCCTCCACTTT. Residues: CAISVAPVTASPLHF.

This clone has only one observation. The chain has TRBV11-2 and TRBJ2-1; D gene unclear. Trimming stripped 6 bases from V and 5 bases from J, with 11 bases between. This CDR3 contains 13 residues. CDR1 is SGHAT and CDR2 is FQNNGV in the germline V gene. CDR3 in amino acids: CASSPRVHNEQFF. Here the CDR3 DNA reads TGTGCCAGCAGTCCTCGGGTCCACAATGAGCAGTTCTTC.

V is TRBV5-1 and J is TRBJ1-1, with D tentatively TRBD1 (5 bases). The CDR3 has 17 residues. The germline V gene encodes CDR1 SGHRS and CDR2 YFSETQ. V was trimmed by 0 bases and J by 4 bases, leaving 19 bases between them. As DNA, the CDR3 is TGCGCCAGCAGCTTGGCCGGGCAGGGCCAAAGGGGCACTGAAGCTTTCTTT. Amino acids: CASSLAGQGQRGTEAFF.

The rearrangement joins TRBV2 to TRBJ2-7; D not resolved. Germline CDR1 SNHLY, CDR2 FYNNEI. V lost 2 bases, J lost 3 bases, and 11 bases lay in between. The CDR3 contains 14 residues. CDR3 amino acids: CASSELQEIYEQYF. The CDR3 DNA is TGTGCCAGCAGTGAACTGCAGGAAATCTACGAGCAGTACTTC. Using reference TRBV2 and TRBJ2-7 for the parts outside the CDR3, the full variable domain is EPEVTQTPSHQVTQMGQEVILRCVPISNHLYFYWYRQILGQKVEFLVSFYNNEISEKSEIFDDQFSVERPDGSNFTLKIRSTKLEDSAMYFCASSELQEIYEQYFGPGTRLTVT.

For this clone: Other DNA sequences from this sample encode an identical CDR3 as well. This chain uses TRBV20-1 with TRBJ1-2; D remains ambiguous. V was clipped by 4 bases and J by 4 bases, with 7 bases between them. CDR1 and CDR2 from the germline V gene are DFQATT and SNEGSKA (reference sequence). The CDR3 length is 11 residues. The CDR3 DNA sequence: TGCAGTGCTACCGGACTCTATGGCTACACCTTC. The encoded protein is CSATGLYGYTF.

The gene calls are TRBV7-2 and TRBJ1-5; D gene uncertain. Deletions cut 1 base from V and 2 bases from J, with 3 bases between. Germline CDR1 and CDR2: SGHTA and FQGNSA. The CDR3 has 13 residues. CDR3 DNA: TGTGCCAGCAGCTTAGTCGGCAATCAGCCCCAGCATTTT. This sequence encodes CASSLVGNQPQHF.